Listed here is a single T cell receptor beta chain. The antigen remains undetermined. This sample stems from a study of blood T cells in healthy people across ages. Germline V gene lookup returns CDR1 ENHRY and CDR2 SYGVKD. The trim removed 6 bases at V and 0 bases at J, leaving 6 bases unmatched. The CDR3 spans 15 residues. Then a second PCR, running roughly 7 to 11 cycles, was carried out with a sample-barcoded 5' primer and a J-beta primer mix. TCRdb re-analysed the 5' RACE reads in MiXCR, keeping a single row per CDR3 protein. The sample lists fewer than 950,000 distinct CDR3 sequences, 35% to 40% occurring once. The study drew donors from healthy Caucasian individuals in Russia aged 6 to 90. The study, taken as a whole, reports: Observed TCR beta diversity showed a strong correlation with the percentage of naive T cells as measured by flow cytometry. The fall in TCR beta diversity per million T cells was roughly linear with age. With unsorted PBMCs, a conclusive comparison of naive versus antigen-experienced cells was not possible.

Sequencing was performed on blood. The receptor was derived from a man between 18 and 29 years old in good health. The chain employs TRBV10-3 and TRBJ1-1; 8 positions match TRBD1. CDR3 amino acids: CAIREGQGLNTEAFF. Here the CDR3 DNA reads TGTGCCATCAGGGAAGGACAGGGTCTGAACACTGAAGCTTTCTTT.